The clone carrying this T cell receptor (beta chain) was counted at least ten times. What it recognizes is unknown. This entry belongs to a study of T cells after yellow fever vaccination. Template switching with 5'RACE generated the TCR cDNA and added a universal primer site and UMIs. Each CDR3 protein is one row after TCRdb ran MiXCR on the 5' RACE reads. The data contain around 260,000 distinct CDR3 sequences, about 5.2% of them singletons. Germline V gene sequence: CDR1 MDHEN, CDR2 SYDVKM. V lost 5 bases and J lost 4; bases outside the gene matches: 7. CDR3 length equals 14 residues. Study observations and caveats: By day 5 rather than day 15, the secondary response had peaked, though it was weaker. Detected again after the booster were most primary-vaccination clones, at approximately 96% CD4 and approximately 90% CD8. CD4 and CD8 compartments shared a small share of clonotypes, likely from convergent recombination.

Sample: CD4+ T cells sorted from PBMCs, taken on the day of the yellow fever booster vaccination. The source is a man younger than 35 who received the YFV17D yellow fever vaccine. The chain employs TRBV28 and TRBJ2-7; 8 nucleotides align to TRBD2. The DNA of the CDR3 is TGTGCCAGCAGTCCAACGGGGGGGAGGTACGAGCAGTACTTC. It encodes CASSPTGGRYEQYF.